This T cell receptor (beta chain) was sequenced for a study of T cell repertoires in cytomegalovirus infection. From the reads, TCRdb called clonotypes with MiXCR, one entry per CDR3 protein. The top ten clones hold 18% of a sample with about 140,000 distinct CDR3 sequences, roughly 6% of them seen once. The CDR3 totals 16 residues. Trimming stripped 5 bases from V and 3 bases from J, with 20 bases between. CDR1 and CDR2 (germline): LGHDT, YNNKEL (reference sequence). This clonotype was seen at least ten times. The chain links TRBV3-1 to TRBJ2-7; TRBD1 is a possible D gene (6 bases). This clonotype was sampled from a human donor in good health (CMV status not recorded). Some clones in this sample may be carry-over from other donors' samples. The sample consisted of PBMCs. CDR3: CASSYNSPGQGYEQYF. DNA for the CDR3: TGTGCCAGCAGCTACAATTCCCCGGGACAAGGCTACGAGCAGTACTTC.